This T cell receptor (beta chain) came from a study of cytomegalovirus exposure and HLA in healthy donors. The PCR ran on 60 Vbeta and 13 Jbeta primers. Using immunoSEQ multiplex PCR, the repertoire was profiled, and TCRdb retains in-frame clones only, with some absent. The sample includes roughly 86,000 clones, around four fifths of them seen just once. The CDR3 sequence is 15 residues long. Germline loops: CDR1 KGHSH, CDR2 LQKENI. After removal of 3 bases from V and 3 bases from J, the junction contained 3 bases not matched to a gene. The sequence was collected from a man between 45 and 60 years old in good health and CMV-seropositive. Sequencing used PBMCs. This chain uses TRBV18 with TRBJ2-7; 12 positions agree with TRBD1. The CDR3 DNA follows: TGTGCCAGCTCACCTGGGACAGGGGGCGTCTACGAGCAGTACTTC. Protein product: CASSPGTGGVYEQYF.